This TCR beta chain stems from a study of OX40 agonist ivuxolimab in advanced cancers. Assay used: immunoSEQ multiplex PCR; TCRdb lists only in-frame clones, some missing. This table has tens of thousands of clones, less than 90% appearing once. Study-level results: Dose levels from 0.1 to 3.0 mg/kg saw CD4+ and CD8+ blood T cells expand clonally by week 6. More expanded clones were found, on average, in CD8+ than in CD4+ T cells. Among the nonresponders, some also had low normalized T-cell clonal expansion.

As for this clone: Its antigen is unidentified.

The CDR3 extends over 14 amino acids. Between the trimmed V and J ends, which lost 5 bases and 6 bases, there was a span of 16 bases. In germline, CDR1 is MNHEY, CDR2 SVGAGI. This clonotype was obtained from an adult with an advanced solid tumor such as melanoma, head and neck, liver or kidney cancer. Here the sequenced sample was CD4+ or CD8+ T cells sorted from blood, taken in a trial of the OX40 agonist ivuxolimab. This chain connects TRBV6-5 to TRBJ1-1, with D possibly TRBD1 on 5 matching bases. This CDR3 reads CASSRGAGLAEAFF. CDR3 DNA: TGTGCCAGCAGTCGGGGAGCAGGGCTTGCTGAAGCTTTCTTT.